A single sample is the source of the 26 T cell receptor beta chains below, sequenced in a study of technical replicates of blood from a few donors. TCRdb's copy holds only in-frame clones and misses some; the assay was immunoSEQ multiplex PCR. This table holds over 85,000 clones, around 94% found once. Input material: T cells isolated from PBMCs. All receptors derive from a human donor in good health.

This rearrangement joins TRBV19 to TRBJ1-1; D might be TRBD1 (6 bases). There are 13 residues in the CDR3. Germline V gene sequence: CDR1 LNHDA, CDR2 SQIVND (reference sequence). V was clipped by 4 bases and J by 1 base, with 7 bases between them. The CDR3 nucleotides read TGTGCCAGTAGTACGGACAGGAACACTGAAGCTTTCTTT. Its translation: CASSTDRNTEAFF.

V is TRBV30 and J is TRBJ1-6, with 7 nucleotides matching TRBD1. CDR1 is GTSNPN and CDR2 is SVGIG in the germline V gene (reference sequence). The CDR3 is made up of 15 amino acids. V trimming: 0 bases; J trimming: 6 bases; junction bases outside the gene matches: 5. Here the CDR3 DNA reads TGTGCCTGGAGTGTATCAGCAGGGGGTAATTCACCCCTCCACTTT. Protein sequence: CAWSVSAGGNSPLHF.

The chain combines TRBV4-2 with TRBJ2-7; D uncertain. The CDR3 consists of 14 residues. V lost 0 bases to trimming and J lost 3 bases, with 9 bases between them. Germline-derived CDR1 and CDR2 are LGHNA and YNFKEQ. The CDR3 loop is CASSQDLADYEQYF. The CDR3 DNA sequence: TGTGCCAGCAGCCAAGACCTCGCGGACTACGAGCAGTACTTC.

The chain employs TRBV5-6 and TRBJ1-1; D is uncertain. The CDR3 extends over 14 amino acids. Trimming removed 3 bases at V and 9 bases at J, with 18 bases between. CDR1 and CDR2 from the germline V gene are SGHDT and YYEEEE. CDR3 region: CASSSPSEEGKAFF. The CDR3 nucleotides read TGTGCCAGCAGCTCTCCTTCTGAGGAAGGCAAAGCTTTCTTT.

The chain recombines TRBV4-1 with TRBJ1-2, with 10 bases identical to TRBD1. CDR1 is MGHRA and CDR2 is YSYEKL in the germline V gene. The ends lost 5 bases at V and 4 bases at J; junction bases unmatched: 4. The CDR3 is 14 amino acids. The CDR3 DNA reads as TGCGCCAGCAGCTCGAGGGACAGGGGCTATGGCTACACCTTC. It translates to CASSSRDRGYGYTF.

This clone appeared a few times. The chain has TRBV6-5 and TRBJ1-1; weak D call: TRBD1 (5 bases). The CDR3 runs 14 residues. The germline CDR1 and CDR2 sequences are MNHEY and SVGAGI. With 2 bases removed from V and 4 bases from J, the gap between germline ends came to 11 bases. The CDR3 DNA reads as TGTGCCAGCAGTTACCGTGGGGCTGGCACTGAAGCTTTCTTT. Translation gives CASSYRGAGTEAFF.

The DNA of the CDR3 is TGCGCCAGCAGCCAAGAAGAACAGGACCGGAGCTCCTACGAGCAGTACTTC. Its translation: CASSQEEQDRSSYEQYF. This chain joins TRBV4-1 and TRBJ2-7, with D maybe TRBD1 (5 bases). This CDR3 contains 17 residues. V was pared by 0 bases and J by 0 bases, with 15 bases between. CDR1 is MGHRA, CDR2 YSYEKL, per germline.

The chain is built from TRBV28 and TRBJ2-2; tentative D call: TRBD1 (6 bases). With 3 bases removed from V and 4 bases from J, the gap between germline ends came to 18 bases. This CDR3 is 17 amino acids long. Germline lookup yields CDR1 MDHEN and CDR2 SYDVKM. CDR3 region: CASSFSPGRGPTGELFF. CDR3 DNA sequence: TGTGCCAGCAGTTTCTCCCCCGGCAGGGGACCCACCGGGGAGCTGTTTTTT.

The gene calls are TRBV2 and TRBJ2-4; TRBD1 agrees at 8 bases. Trimming cost V 6 bases and J 3 bases; bases outside gene matches: 4. Germline-derived CDR1 and CDR2 are SNHLY and FYNNEI. CDR3 length equals 14 residues. This chain's CDR3 is CASSPTGVKNIQYF. In DNA, the CDR3 is TGTGCCAGCAGCCCGACAGGGGTCAAAAACATTCAGTACTTC.

The chain employs TRBV18 and TRBJ1-1; possible D gene TRBD1, 6 bases. V lost 6 bases and J lost 0, with 11 bases in between. This CDR3 comprises 14 residues. Germline V lookup: CDR1 KGHSH, CDR2 LQKENI. CDR3 nucleotides: TGTGCCAGCTCGCCCCAGGGGCTGAACACTGAAGCTTTCTTT. Its protein is CASSPQGLNTEAFF.

The chain joins TRBV6-5 to TRBJ1-1, with D unresolved. CDR3 length: 14 amino acids. Deletions cut 0 bases from V and 10 bases from J, with 15 bases between. Germline V gene sequence: CDR1 MNHEY, CDR2 SVGAGI. The CDR3 sequence is CASSYSIRRMRAFF. CDR3 bases: TGTGCCAGCAGTTACTCCATACGGAGGATGAGAGCTTTCTTT.

The chain is built from TRBV7-2 and TRBJ1-2, with 8 nucleotides matching TRBD1. Germline values: CDR1 SGHTA, CDR2 FQGNSA. The CDR3 spans 17 residues. V trimming: 5 bases; J trimming: 8 bases; junction bases outside the gene matches: 19. The CDR3 reads CASSRRTGSALSGGYTF. DNA for the CDR3: TGTGCCAGCAGCCGACGGACAGGGTCGGCATTATCGGGAGGCTACACCTTC.

The chain combines TRBV2 with TRBJ2-5; 8 bases line up with TRBD2. Looked up from germline, CDR1 is SNHLY and CDR2 is FYNNEI. CDR3 length equals 17 residues. With 2 bases clipped from V and 0 bases from J, the junction kept 8 bases outside the gene matches. In DNA form, the CDR3 reads TGTGCCAGCAGTGAATCTAAGGGCGGGAGGAACCAAGAGACCCAGTACTTC. This encodes CASSESKGGRNQETQYF. Drawing the rest from reference TRBV2 and TRBJ2-5, the complete variable domain is EPEVTQTPSHQVTQMGQEVILRCVPISNHLYFYWYRQILGQKVEFLVSFYNNEISEKSEIFDDQFSVERPDGSNFTLKIRSTKLEDSAMYFCASSESKGGRNQETQYFGPGTRLLVL.

The rearrangement joins TRBV2 to TRBJ2-7; D is unresolved. Deletions cut 3 bases from V and 2 bases from J, with 11 bases between. The CDR3 contains 14 residues. CDR1 is SNHLY, CDR2 FYNNEI, per germline. In DNA form, the CDR3 reads TGTGCCAGCAGTGACGTAGCTTTTGCCTACGAGCAGTACTTC. This gives the protein CASSDVAFAYEQYF.

The chain links TRBV11-2 to TRBJ2-1, with a tentative D call TRBD2 (5 bases). This CDR3 has 15 residues. Trimming pared 3 bases from V and 0 bases from J, leaving 9 bases between. CDR1 SGHAT and CDR2 FQNNGV come from the germline V gene. The CDR3 region is CASSFSGSSYNEQFF. In nucleotides, the CDR3 is TGTGCCAGCAGCTTCTCGGGGAGCTCCTACAATGAGCAGTTCTTC. Full variable domain (outside the CDR3, taken from reference TRBV11-2 and TRBJ2-1): EAGVAQSPRYKIIEKRQSVAFWCNPISGHATLYWYQQILGQGPKLLIQFQNNGVVDDSQLPKDRFSAERLKGVDSTLKIQPAKLEDSAVYLCASSFSGSSYNEQFFGPGTRLTVL.

The chain links TRBV27 to TRBJ2-7; 9 bases agree with TRBD1. This CDR3 spans 14 amino acids. The V gene's germline CDR1 is MNHEY and CDR2 SMNVEV (reference sequence). V shed 6 bases and J 2 bases; nucleotides not matched to a gene: 5. The CDR3 sequence is CASRPGQGAYEQYF. In nucleotides, the CDR3 is TGTGCCAGCAGGCCGGGACAGGGAGCCTACGAGCAGTACTTC.

This sequence joins TRBV13 and TRBJ2-7; D is ambiguous. The germline V gene has CDR1 PRHDT and CDR2 FYEKMQ (reference sequence). The CDR3 runs to 15 residues. With 5 bases removed from V and 4 bases from J, the gap between germline ends came to 18 bases. In DNA form, the CDR3 reads TGTGCCAGCAGCCGATACCAGGATGTGAGATACGAGCAGTACTTC. Protein: CASSRYQDVRYEQYF. Full variable domain (missing parts from reference TRBV13 and TRBJ2-7): AAGVIQSPRHLIKEKRETATLKCYPIPRHDTVYWYQQGPGQDPQFLISFYEKMQSDKGSIPDRFSAQQFSDYHSELNMSSLELGDSALYFCASSRYQDVRYEQYFGPGTRLTVT.

The J gene is TRBJ2-3, the V gene TRBV10-2; maybe TRBD2 (5 bases). The CDR3 runs 13 residues. Trimming shortened V by 4 bases and J by 5 bases, and 10 bases separated the two germline ends. Germline-derived CDR1 and CDR2 are WSHSY and SAAADI. In nucleotides, the CDR3 is TGCGCCAGCAGTGGGCTAGCCGGAGATACGCAGTATTTT. Residues: CASSGLAGDTQYF.

The chain combines TRBV28 with TRBJ1-5; D unresolved. V lost 7 bases and J lost 5, with 15 bases in between. The germline gives CDR1 MDHEN, CDR2 SYDVKM. The CDR3 is 14 residues long. The CDR3: CASTEISGYQPQHF. Written as DNA, the CDR3 is TGTGCCAGCACGGAGATTTCGGGTTATCAGCCCCAGCATTTT.

The J gene is TRBJ2-3, the V gene TRBV7-9, with TRBD1 identical over 7 bases. The germline V gene has CDR1 SEHNR and CDR2 FQNEAQ (reference sequence). Germline trimming cut 1 base from V and 4 bases from J; bases unmatched to any gene: 5. The CDR3 runs 15 residues. DNA of the CDR3: TGTGCCAGCAGCTTAGAACAGGGGACATCAGATACGCAGTATTTT. It codes for CASSLEQGTSDTQYF.

V usage is TRBV7-3 and J usage is TRBJ1-2; weak D call: TRBD1 (6 bases). V was shortened by 5 bases and J by 4 bases, with 11 bases between the two germline ends. This CDR3 contains 13 residues. Germline CDR1 SGHTA, CDR2 FQGTGA. CDR3 region: CASSPGTLYGYTF. In nucleotides, the CDR3 is TGTGCCAGCAGCCCCGGGACACTCTATGGCTACACCTTC.

This chain joins TRBV25-1 and TRBJ2-1; TRBD1 is a possible D gene (5 bases). Germline CDR1 reads MGHDK; CDR2 reads SYGVNS. V was cut by 2 bases and J by 9 bases, with 17 bases left in between. The CDR3 spans 15 residues. The CDR3 is CASSEQGAQISEQFF. In DNA form, the CDR3 reads TGTGCCAGCAGTGAACAAGGGGCGCAGATCAGTGAGCAGTTCTTC.

The CDR3 spells CASSKETGGWLGGNQPQHF. The CDR3 nucleotides read TGTGCCAGTAGCAAAGAGACAGGGGGCTGGCTAGGAGGGAATCAGCCCCAGCATTTT. The V and J genes are TRBV19 and TRBJ1-5, with TRBD1 identical over 10 bases. This CDR3 contains 19 residues. V shed 6 bases and J 4 bases; nucleotides not matched to a gene: 18. CDR1 is LNHDA and CDR2 is SQIVND in the germline V gene (reference sequence).

The CDR3 here is CASSLIGVPGELFF. The DNA of the CDR3 is TGTGCCAGCAGTTTAATAGGGGTACCCGGGGAGCTGTTTTTT. The V call is TRBV27, the J call TRBJ2-2; TRBD1 might be the D (5 bases). The V gene lost 2 bases and the J gene lost 6 bases, with 10 bases spanning the gap. Germline V lookup: CDR1 MNHEY, CDR2 SMNVEV (reference sequence). CDR3 length: 14 amino acids.

The chain has TRBV19 and TRBJ1-5; D is unresolved. V gave up 6 bases and J gave up 4 bases, with 13 bases separating them. The CDR3 contains 14 residues. In germline, CDR1 is LNHDA, CDR2 SQIVND (reference sequence). CDR3 residues: CASSGGHSNQPQHF. The CDR3 nucleotides are TGTGCCAGTAGCGGTGGGCACAGTAATCAGCCCCAGCATTTT.

This clone was recorded once. This chain links TRBV12-5 with TRBJ1-1; a possible D gene is TRBD1 (5 bases). This CDR3 has 14 amino acids. The V gene lost 5 bases and the J gene lost 6 bases, with 16 bases spanning the gap. Germline assignment: CDR1 LGHNT and CDR2 FRNRAP. CDR3 protein: CASGRGQEVAEAFF. The CDR3 DNA follows: TGTGCTAGTGGTAGGGGCCAGGAAGTGGCTGAAGCTTTCTTT.